These 20 T cell receptor beta chains were all obtained from the same sample, sequenced in a study of T cell responses to AZD1222 COVID-19 vaccine. Here immunoSEQ multiplex PCR was the method, and the copy in TCRdb shows in-frame clones only, minus some. The data show over 95,000 clones, 88% seen once. Sequencing used peripheral blood, obtained on day 0 of AZD1222 vaccination. The receptor set was obtained from an adult in good health.

The CDR3 nucleotides are TGTGCCAGCAGCTTTGACCTAGATACGCAGTATTTT. As protein: CASSFDLDTQYF. The chain couples TRBV6-2 or TRBV6-3 to TRBJ2-3; no definite D call. CDR1 is MNHEY and CDR2 is SVGEGT in the germline V gene. This CDR3 is built from 12 residues. The V gene lost 6 bases and the J gene lost 5 bases, with 9 bases spanning the gap.

CDR3 bases: TGTGCCAGCAGATCTATGAGTGGACCCTACTATGGCTACACCTTC. It yields the protein CASRSMSGPYYGYTF. V gene TRBV7-9 combines with J gene TRBJ1-2; D gene ambiguous. This CDR3 has 15 residues. V was clipped by 6 bases and J by 3 bases, with 17 bases between them. Germline CDR1 is SEHNR and CDR2 is FQNEAQ (reference sequence).

A single count supports this clone. This chain links TRBV4-3 with TRBJ2-2, with 14 bases that match TRBD2. The germline V gene has CDR1 LGHNA and CDR2 YSLEER. CDR3 length: 17 amino acids. J gave up 6 bases and V 2 bases, and 5 bases lay outside the gene matches. CDR3 region: CASSQPPGLAGAGELFF. As DNA, the CDR3 is TGCGCCAGCAGCCAACCCCCGGGACTAGCGGGAGCCGGGGAGCTGTTTTTT.

The CDR3 is CASSGGPEAFF. The CDR3 DNA is TGTGCCAGTAGTGGAGGGCCTGAAGCTTTCTTT. The rearrangement joins TRBV19 to TRBJ1-1; D unclear. Trimming removed 5 bases from V and 6 bases from J, with 7 bases in between. The CDR3 runs to 11 residues. Germline V gene sequence: CDR1 LNHDA, CDR2 SQIVND (reference sequence).

The V call is TRBV5-8, the J call TRBJ2-7, with D tentatively TRBD1 or TRBD2 (5 bases each). Per the germline V gene, CDR1 is SGHTS and CDR2 is YDEGEE. Deletions cut 2 bases from V and 6 bases from J, with 15 bases between. This CDR3 has 14 amino acids. For the CDR3, the DNA is TGTGCCAGCAGCTTACTGGGGACCTCCCTCGAGCAGTACTTC. This encodes CASSLLGTSLEQYF. The full variable domain, rest sourced from reference TRBV5-8 and TRBJ2-7, is EAGVTQSPTHLIKTRGQQATLRCSPISGHTSVYWYQQALGLGLQFLLWYDEGEERNRGNFPPRFSGRQFPNYSSELNVNALELEDSALYLCASSLLGTSLEQYFGPGTRLTVT.

The chain recombines TRBV6-2 or TRBV6-3 with TRBJ2-2, with 10 bases matching TRBD2. Germline V CDR1 and CDR2: MNHEY, SVGEGT. Unmatched junction bases numbered 12, after V lost 6 bases and J lost 5 bases. CDR3 size: 17 residues. The CDR3 DNA sequence: TGTGCCAGCAGCCCTCTAAGCGGGAGGGCTCGGACCGGGGAGCTGTTTTTT. Its protein is CASSPLSGRARTGELFF.

The chain recombines TRBV7-2 with TRBJ2-5; TRBD2 matches at 10 bases. Germline lookup yields CDR1 SGHTA and CDR2 FQGNSA. With V trimmed by 4 bases and J by 1 base, 6 bases remained unmatched. The CDR3 has 16 amino acids. The CDR3 sequence is CASSSGSSGSQETQYF. CDR3 coding DNA: TGTGCCAGCAGCTCAGGCTCTAGCGGGAGCCAAGAGACCCAGTACTTC.

CDR3 sequence: CASSPRTGALYNEQFF. In DNA, the CDR3 is TGTGCCAGCTCACCACGGACAGGGGCCCTCTACAATGAGCAGTTCTTC. The V call is TRBV18, the J call TRBJ2-1, with 9 bases that match TRBD1. The CDR3 is 16 amino acids. Looked up from germline, CDR1 is KGHSH and CDR2 is LQKENI. Unmatched junction bases numbered 4, after V lost 1 base and J lost 3 bases. The whole variable domain, filled in from reference TRBV18 and TRBJ2-1, reads NAGVMQNPRHLVRRRGQEARLRCSPMKGHSHVYWYRQLPEEGLKFMVYLQKENIIDESGMPKERFSAEFPKEGPSILRIQQVVRGDSAAYFCASSPRTGALYNEQFFGPGTRLTVL.

The V call is TRBV11-3, the J call TRBJ1-3; TRBD1 might be the D (6 bases). The ends were cut back, 3 bases at V and 2 bases at J, with 20 bases in the middle. Germline CDR1 is SGHNT and CDR2 is YENEEA. The CDR3 covers 18 residues. The CDR3 reads CASSFPDHRVYPGNTIYF. CDR3 bases: TGTGCCAGCAGCTTCCCAGACCACAGGGTCTACCCTGGAAACACCATATATTTT.

V gene TRBV5-1 combines with J gene TRBJ1-2; D not certain. Trimming pared 4 bases from V and 4 bases from J, leaving 14 bases between. The germline gives CDR1 SGHRS, CDR2 YFSETQ. The CDR3 has 14 residues. CDR3 in DNA: TGCGCCAGCAGCACGGGAGAAGGCCTCTATGGCTACACCTTC. It yields the protein CASSTGEGLYGYTF. The complete variable domain, with remaining parts taken from reference TRBV5-1 and TRBJ1-2, reads KAGVTQTPRYLIKTRGQQVTLSCSPISGHRSVSWYQQTPGQGLQFLFEYFSETQRNKGNFPGRFSGRQFSNSRSEMNVSTLELGDSALYLCASSTGEGLYGYTFGSGTRLTVV.

The CDR3 region is CASSNGPKWYYTF. As DNA, the CDR3 is TGTGCCAGCAGTAACGGGCCAAAATGGTACTACACCTTC. The V call is TRBV12-3 or TRBV12-4, the J call TRBJ1-2; no firm D call. Trimming left V 5 bases short and J 10 bases short, with 17 bases between. The CDR3 loop spans 13 amino acids.

The V call is TRBV28, the J call TRBJ1-6; unclear D gene. The CDR3 is 14 amino acids. Germline V gene data show CDR1 as MDHEN and CDR2 as SYDVKM. V was pared by 3 bases and J by 7 bases, with 10 bases between. This chain's CDR3 is CASSFNRINSPLHF. CDR3 coding DNA: TGTGCCAGCAGTTTTAACAGAATAAATTCACCCCTCCACTTT. The whole variable domain, remainder taken from reference TRBV28 and TRBJ1-6, is DVKVTQSSRYLVKRTGEKVFLECVQDMDHENMFWYRQDPGLGLRLIYFSYDVKMKEKGDIPEGYSVSREKKERFSLILESASTNQTSMYLCASSFNRINSPLHFGNGTRLTVT.

The gene calls are TRBV13 and TRBJ2-3, with D tentatively TRBD1 or TRBD2 (5 bases each). Germline V gene lookup returns CDR1 PRHDT and CDR2 FYEKMQ (reference sequence). This CDR3 contains 12 residues. V lost 4 bases and J lost 11, with 13 bases in between. CDR3 in amino acids: CASSSGPEGQYF. The CDR3 nucleotides are TGTGCCAGCAGCTCGGGACCCGAGGGGCAGTATTTT.

Only one count was recorded for this clone. V usage is TRBV14 and J usage is TRBJ2-7, with D possibly being TRBD2 (6 bases). The CDR3 is 17 amino acids. Trimming cost V 1 base and J 2 bases, with 18 bases left between them. Germline CDR1 SGHDN, CDR2 FVKESK. CDR3 loop: CASSQGSGPGVAYEQYF. DNA of the CDR3: TGTGCCAGCAGCCAAGGGTCCGGCCCGGGAGTAGCCTACGAGCAGTACTTC.

The gene calls are TRBV18 and TRBJ1-5, with D perhaps TRBD1 (5 bases). Per germline, CDR1 KGHSH and CDR2 LQKENI. CDR3 size: 11 residues. V lost 8 bases and J lost 7, with 9 bases in between. CDR3 sequence (DNA): TGTGCCAGCCCCCGGGGGCAGCCCCAGCATTTT. Its protein product is CASPRGQPQHF.

The genes are TRBV2 and TRBJ2-2; D gene uncertain. This CDR3 comprises 11 residues. Looked up from germline, CDR1 is SNHLY and CDR2 is FYNNEI. Trimming took off 8 bases at V and 3 bases at J, with 4 bases between the two ends. Here the CDR3 DNA reads TGTGCCAGCCGGTACACCGGGGAGCTGTTTTTT. Translating gives CASRYTGELFF. Using reference TRBV2 and TRBJ2-2 for the parts outside the CDR3, the full variable domain is EPEVTQTPSHQVTQMGQEVILRCVPISNHLYFYWYRQILGQKVEFLVSFYNNEISEKSEIFDDQFSVERPDGSNFTLKIRSTKLEDSAMYFCASRYTGELFFGEGSRLTVL.

Remarks on this clone: Other nucleotide sequences from this sample produce the same CDR3. The J gene is TRBJ1-3, the V gene TRBV5-1; no clear D gene. The V gene's germline CDR1 is SGHRS and CDR2 YFSETQ. Trimming shortened V by 0 bases and J by 0 bases, and 4 bases separated the two germline ends. The CDR3 runs to 14 residues. CDR3 residues: CASSLDGSGNTIYF. The CDR3 DNA is TGCGCCAGCAGCTTGGATGGCTCTGGAAACACCATATATTTT.

This clone was seen a handful of times. V and J are TRBV14 and TRBJ1-6; D is ambiguous. The CDR3 is 13 amino acids. V was trimmed by 1 base and J by 6 bases, leaving 4 bases between them. In germline, CDR1 is SGHDN, CDR2 FVKESK. The DNA for the CDR3 is TGTGCCAGCAGCCAAGGCAGTAATTCACCCCTCCACTTT. Translating gives CASSQGSNSPLHF.

The rearrangement joins TRBV24-1 to TRBJ2-2, with 9 positions matching TRBD2. V was clipped by 4 bases and J by 1 base; unmatched bases: 6. CDR3 size: 17 residues. CDR1 KGHDR and CDR2 SFDVKD come from the germline V gene. The chain's CDR3 is CATSETGTSRNTGELFF. In DNA form, the CDR3 reads TGTGCCACCAGTGAGACCGGGACTAGCCGGAACACCGGGGAGCTGTTTTTT.

J is TRBJ1-1 and V is TRBV2, with D hard to call. Germline V gene lookup returns CDR1 SNHLY and CDR2 FYNNEI. The V gene lost 7 bases and the J gene lost 1 base, with 10 bases spanning the gap. There are 13 residues in the CDR3. The CDR3 DNA sequence: TGTGCCAGCAACGAGCAGGCGAACACTGAAGCTTTCTTT. Its protein is CASNEQANTEAFF.